A single sample is the source of the 29 T cell receptor beta chains below, sequenced in a study of blood T cells in healthy people across ages. The authors ran a second PCR of roughly 7 to 11 cycles using a sample-barcoded 5' primer and a J-beta primer mix. TCRdb reanalysed the 5' RACE reads using MiXCR and keeps one entry per CDR3 protein. The sample includes roughly 1.6 million distinct CDR3 sequences, about 35% of them seen just once. Sequencing was done on a sample of blood. The receptors originated from a woman under 40 in good health.

This chain joins TRBV12-5 and TRBJ2-3; possible D gene TRBD2, 6 bases. Germline CDR1 and CDR2: LGHNT and FRNRAP. The CDR3 runs 16 residues. V was trimmed by 9 bases and J by 9 bases, leaving 28 bases between them. CDR3 region: CASGPPSDYKQTTQYF. The CDR3 region has the DNA TGTGCTAGCGGTCCTCCATCGGACTATAAGCAGACGACGCAGTATTTT.

The chain links TRBV20-1 to TRBJ2-3; 9 nucleotides align to TRBD2. Unmatched junction bases numbered 12, after V lost 8 bases and J lost 0 bases. The CDR3 consists of 16 residues. CDR1 and CDR2 (germline): DFQATT, SNEGSKA (reference sequence). This chain's CDR3 is CSTGVWLAGSTDTQYF. The CDR3 nucleotides read TGCAGTACTGGAGTTTGGCTAGCGGGAAGCACAGATACGCAGTATTTT.

The V and J genes are TRBV7-2 and TRBJ1-6; TRBD1 agrees at 7 bases. The germline gives CDR1 SGHTA, CDR2 FQGNSA. Unmatched junction bases numbered 14, after V lost 5 bases and J lost 10 bases. The CDR3 contains 16 residues. For the CDR3, the DNA is TGTGCCAGCAGCCCCCGCCCAATGGCAGGGGGATCACCCCTCCACTTT. Translated, it gives CASSPRPMAGGSPLHF.

V gene TRBV27 combines with J gene TRBJ1-5, with TRBD1 as a possible D gene (6 bases). Germline CDR1 and CDR2: MNHEY and SMNVEV (reference sequence). Trimming shortened V by 5 bases and J by 7 bases, and 21 bases separated the two germline ends. The CDR3 contains 16 residues. The CDR3 DNA is TGTGCCAGCAGTCTCACCGGGGGGCCCGTTGGGCAGCCCCAGCATTTT. Translation gives CASSLTGGPVGQPQHF.

The chain uses TRBV4-1 and TRBJ2-5; possibly TRBD2 for D (5 bases). Deletions cut 3 bases from V and 5 bases from J, with 19 bases between. The germline gives CDR1 MGHRA, CDR2 YSYEKL. The length of the CDR3 is 16 residues. The CDR3, as DNA: TGCGCCAGCAGCCAGACTCTGCGCGGGTTAGGGGAGACCCAGTACTTC. Translated: CASSQTLRGLGETQYF.

This chain joins TRBV4-2 and TRBJ2-3, with D perhaps TRBD1 (5 bases). Looked up from germline, CDR1 is LGHNA and CDR2 is YNFKEQ. V lost 3 bases, J lost 6 bases, and 19 bases lay in between. This CDR3 region has 16 residues. The CDR3 nucleotides read TGTGCCAGCAGCCAGAGCTGGGGCGCAATAGAGGATACGCAGTATTTT. It codes for CASSQSWGAIEDTQYF.

This clonotype was seen a few times. The gene calls are TRBV4-2 and TRBJ2-1; 8 bases map to TRBD2. The ends lost 1 base at V and 7 bases at J; junction bases unmatched: 6. The CDR3 length is 15 residues. The germline V gene encodes CDR1 LGHNA and CDR2 YNFKEQ. The CDR3 loop is CASSQGWASGNEQFF. The CDR3 coding sequence is TGTGCCAGCAGCCAAGGATGGGCTAGCGGGAATGAGCAGTTCTTC.

This clonotype has just a few counts. This chain links TRBV28 with TRBJ2-7; 7 bases map to TRBD2. V gave up 3 bases and J gave up 4 bases; unmatched junction bases: 15. From germline, CDR1 is MDHEN and CDR2 SYDVKM. This CDR3 is 17 amino acids long. The CDR3 sequence is CASSFYDRRGRPYEQYF. DNA of the CDR3: TGTGCCAGCAGTTTTTACGACCGACGCGGGAGACCTTACGAGCAGTACTTC.

This sequence joins TRBV14 and TRBJ2-7, with D maybe TRBD1 (5 bases). Between the trimmed V and J ends, which lost 4 bases and 1 base, there was a span of 14 bases. Germline V gene data show CDR1 as SGHDN and CDR2 as FVKESK. The CDR3 runs to 15 residues. CDR3: CASSRLVDTSYEQYF. The CDR3, as DNA: TGTGCCAGCAGCCGCCTGGTGGACACTTCCTACGAGCAGTACTTC.

This clonotype turned up a few times. CDR3 sequence (DNA): TGTGCCAGCAGCCAAGAAAGGTCCAGCGGGAGGTACAATGAGCAGTTCTTC. Amino acid sequence: CASSQERSSGRYNEQFF. The rearrangement joins TRBV3-1 to TRBJ2-1; 9 nucleotides agree with TRBD2. The CDR3 has 17 residues. Germline-derived CDR1 and CDR2 are LGHDT and YNNKEL (reference sequence). Germline trimming cut 0 bases from V and 4 bases from J; bases unmatched to any gene: 7.

This clonotype turned up a few times. This chain connects TRBV14 to TRBJ2-3; unclear D gene. CDR1 and CDR2 from the germline V gene are SGHDN and FVKESK. The V and J ends lost 4 bases and 10 bases respectively, with 15 bases between them. The CDR3 runs to 13 residues. CDR3 sequence reads: CASSPSIRNPQYF. Here the CDR3 DNA reads TGTGCCAGCAGCCCCTCGATCAGAAATCCGCAGTATTTT.

This clonotype came up a few times. The J gene is TRBJ2-7, the V gene TRBV27; D is perhaps TRBD1 or TRBD2 (6 bases each). Germline assignment: CDR1 MNHEY and CDR2 SMNVEV (reference sequence). Trimming took off 4 bases at V and 0 bases at J, with 13 bases between the two ends. The CDR3 has 15 amino acids. CDR3 region: CASSSEGGTSYEQYF. The CDR3 coding sequence is TGTGCCAGCAGTTCCGAGGGGGGCACCTCCTACGAGCAGTACTTC.

The gene calls are TRBV2 and TRBJ1-5; no definite D call. Germline assignment: CDR1 SNHLY and CDR2 FYNNEI. V was pared by 4 bases and J by 2 bases, with 12 bases between. The CDR3 runs 15 residues. The CDR3 nucleotides read TGTGCCAGCAGTGCAGAGGGTTTGGGCAATCAGCCCCAGCATTTT. This translates into CASSAEGLGNQPQHF. The complete variable domain, with remaining parts taken from reference TRBV2 and TRBJ1-5, reads EPEVTQTPSHQVTQMGQEVILRCVPISNHLYFYWYRQILGQKVEFLVSFYNNEISEKSEIFDDQFSVERPDGSNFTLKIRSTKLEDSAMYFCASSAEGLGNQPQHFGDGTRLSIL.

The genes are TRBV20-1 and TRBJ2-5, with D unresolved. The CDR3 totals 16 residues. CDR1 DFQATT and CDR2 SNEGSKA come from the germline V gene (reference sequence). The V and J ends lost 0 bases and 2 bases respectively, with 16 bases between them. CDR3 sequence (DNA): TGCAGTGCTAGAGATCTTGAGGCAATTTCACAAGAGACCCAGTACTTC. Protein: CSARDLEAISQETQYF.

The CDR3 nucleotides read TGCAGTGCTAGAGAAGGAGCGTTAGATCAGCCCCAGCATTTT. This codes for CSAREGALDQPQHF. The chain carries TRBV20-1 and TRBJ1-5; the D is unclear. CDR1 and CDR2 (germline): DFQATT, SNEGSKA (reference sequence). V was trimmed by 0 bases and J by 5 bases, leaving 11 bases between them. The CDR3 runs to 14 residues.

The rearrangement uses TRBV20-1 and TRBJ1-1; 7 bases line up with TRBD1. The V segment lost 5 bases and the J segment 6 bases; nucleotides outside the gene matches: 6. CDR1 is DFQATT and CDR2 is SNEGSKA in the germline V gene (reference sequence). The CDR3 runs to 12 residues. The CDR3 nucleotides are TGCAGTGCTCATAACAGGGGAGCTGAAGCTTTCTTT. Protein product: CSAHNRGAEAFF.

V usage is TRBV2 and J usage is TRBJ2-7; D is perhaps TRBD1 or TRBD2 (5 bases each). The CDR3 length is 14 residues. V lost 1 base, J lost 4 bases, and 11 bases lay in between. Germline V gene data show CDR1 as SNHLY and CDR2 as FYNNEI. The CDR3 DNA follows: TGTGCCAGCAGTGAAGACCGGGGCGGTTACGAGCAGTACTTC. Protein product: CASSEDRGGYEQYF.

This clonotype was detected only once. With a much larger clone just one base away, this may be a read error. V gene TRBV7-8 combines with J gene TRBJ2-5; unclear D gene. The CDR3 consists of 14 residues. V dropped 4 bases and J dropped 3 bases, with 12 bases sitting between them. Germline lookup yields CDR1 SGHVS and CDR2 FQNEAQ. CDR3 nucleotides: TGTGCCAGCAGCTGTGCAGCAAATAAAGAGACCCAGTACTTC. This translates into CASSCAANKETQYF.

J is TRBJ2-3 and V is TRBV9; TRBD2 aligns across 9 bases. V lost 4 bases to trimming and J lost 3 bases; unmatched junction nucleotides: 6. The germline V gene has CDR1 SGDLS and CDR2 YYNGEE. This CDR3 region has 15 residues. CDR3 in amino acids: CASSNSGSMTDTQYF. The CDR3 coding sequence is TGTGCCAGCAGCAATAGCGGGAGCATGACAGATACGCAGTATTTT.

This clonotype was recorded at least ten times. The V and J genes are TRBV29-1 and TRBJ2-3; possibly TRBD1 for D (6 bases). The germline gives CDR1 SQVTM, CDR2 ANQGSEA. CDR3 length: 16 residues. V gave up 4 bases and J gave up 3 bases, with 20 bases separating them. The CDR3 region is CSVARQAENNTDTQYF. The CDR3 DNA is TGCAGCGTTGCCCGACAGGCGGAGAACAATACAGATACGCAGTATTTT.

V and J are TRBV7-3 and TRBJ1-2; D ambiguous. The V and J ends lost 1 base and 8 bases respectively, with 17 bases between them. CDR1 is SGHTA and CDR2 is FQGTGA in the germline V gene. This CDR3 is built from 15 residues. The DNA of the CDR3 is TGTGCCAGCAGCTTAAATCCGAGGGCCCGTGAAGGCTACACCTTC. Protein sequence: CASSLNPRAREGYTF. The variable domain in full, with the rest retrieved from reference TRBV7-3 and TRBJ1-2, is GAGVSQTPSNKVTEKGKYVELRCDPISGHTALYWYRQSLGQGPEFLIYFQGTGAADDSGLPNDRFFAVRPEGSVSTLKIQRTERGDSAVYLCASSLNPRAREGYTFGSGTRLTVV.

Many counts were recorded for this clonotype. The V and J genes are TRBV29-1 and TRBJ2-4; 14 bases agree with TRBD2. The CDR3 extends over 15 amino acids. Losses at the gene ends were 4 bases for V and 8 bases for J; bases not matched to a gene: 7. Germline assignment: CDR1 SQVTM and CDR2 ANQGSEA. CDR3 protein: CSVGGTSGSGDIQYF. DNA for the CDR3: TGCAGCGTTGGAGGGACTAGCGGGAGTGGGGACATTCAGTACTTC.

Points on this clonotype: An end of the junction differs from the germline gene, which may be a read error. This chain joins TRBV10-3 and TRBJ1-4; D remains unclear. Germline assignment: CDR1 ENHRY and CDR2 SYGVKD. This CDR3 is 14 amino acids long. The CDR3 DNA is TGTGCCATCAGTGATGAGGGTACTAATGGAAAACTGTTTTTT. Translating gives CAISDEGTNGKLFF.

This clonotype was counted only a few times. V gene TRBV5-1 combines with J gene TRBJ2-6, with 8 bases that match TRBD1. The CDR3 is 17 residues long. The V segment lost 7 bases and the J segment 0 bases; nucleotides outside the gene matches: 9. From germline, CDR1 is SGHRS and CDR2 YFSETQ. The DNA of the CDR3 is TGCGCCAGCCGCTACGGGACAGGAGTCTCTGGGGCCAACGTCCTGACTTTC. Translation gives CASRYGTGVSGANVLTF.

This clonotype was seen a handful of times. The chain links TRBV7-8 to TRBJ2-1; 12 positions agree with TRBD1. Germline CDR1 is SGHVS and CDR2 is FQNEAQ. The CDR3 extends over 16 amino acids. The CDR3 region has the DNA TGTGCAGCCAACAGCGCCGGGGACAGGGGGCTGAATGAGCAGTTCTTC. Translation gives CAANSAGDRGLNEQFF.

The V and J genes are TRBV19 and TRBJ2-1, with D tentatively TRBD2 (6 bases). Per germline, CDR1 LNHDA and CDR2 SQIVND (reference sequence). The CDR3 loop spans 15 amino acids. Trimming removed 6 bases from V and 8 bases from J, with 20 bases in between. This CDR3 reads CASRSSGSAGYEQFF. The CDR3 DNA follows: TGTGCCAGTAGGTCGAGCGGGTCGGCGGGCTATGAGCAGTTCTTC.

Worth noting for this clonotype: Sequence at one end of the junction differs from germline and may be a read error. The gene calls are TRBV7-2 and TRBJ2-7, with unresolved D. This CDR3 is built from 13 residues. Looked up from germline, CDR1 is SGHTA and CDR2 is FQGNSA. CDR3 sequence reads: CASGLVANYEQYF. The CDR3 coding sequence is TGTGCCAGCGGCTTGGTGGCGAACTACGAGCAGTACTTC.

This clonotype came up many times. The CDR3 is CASRRPGDEQYF. CDR3 in DNA: TGCGCCAGCAGACGTCCAGGGGACGAGCAGTACTTC. V and J are TRBV4-1 and TRBJ2-7; D might be TRBD1 (6 bases). Deletions cut 6 bases from V and 5 bases from J, with 11 bases between. The CDR3 runs 12 residues. CDR1 is MGHRA and CDR2 is YSYEKL in the germline V gene.

V gene TRBV3-1 combines with J gene TRBJ2-7; D is uncertain. Germline V gene lookup returns CDR1 LGHDT and CDR2 YNNKEL (reference sequence). Trimming stripped 1 base from V and 0 bases from J, with 10 bases between. There are 15 residues in the CDR3. The CDR3 nucleotides read TGTGCCAGCAGCCAAGTCTCAGATAGCTCCTACGAGCAGTACTTC. It encodes CASSQVSDSSYEQYF.